This T cell receptor (beta chain) was obtained from a study of identical twins. Findings of the study overall: Recombination models fit unrelated individuals' TCR alpha sharing but underestimated twins'. Part of the zero-insertion signal could reflect confounding by invariant MAIT and iNKT cells.

CDR3 length: 15 amino acids. Per the germline V gene, CDR1 is LGHDT and CDR2 is YNNKEL (reference sequence). The V and J ends lost 5 bases and 1 base respectively, with 14 bases between them. About this clonotype itself: Its antigen is currently unknown.

Template switching supplied a universal primer site; unique molecular identifiers were carried on the cDNA. TCRdb redid the calling of the 5' RACE reads with MiXCR, one entry per CDR3 protein. The table records about 340,000 distinct CDR3 sequences, about 12% of them present only once. These data also formed part of another study, on yellow fever vaccine responses in identical twins. That publication notes: Vaccine-induced T cell responses in twins were reportedly observed to appear partly convergent, partly personalized.

This rearrangement joins TRBV3-1 to TRBJ2-5; D tentatively reads TRBD1 or TRBD2 (5 bases each). The TCR originated in a woman under 30 in good health. The sequenced material came from CD8+ T cells sorted from blood. CDR3 amino acids: CASSFLRDRQETQYF. CDR3 sequence (DNA): TGTGCCAGCAGCTTTTTACGGGACCGCCAAGAGACCCAGTACTTC.